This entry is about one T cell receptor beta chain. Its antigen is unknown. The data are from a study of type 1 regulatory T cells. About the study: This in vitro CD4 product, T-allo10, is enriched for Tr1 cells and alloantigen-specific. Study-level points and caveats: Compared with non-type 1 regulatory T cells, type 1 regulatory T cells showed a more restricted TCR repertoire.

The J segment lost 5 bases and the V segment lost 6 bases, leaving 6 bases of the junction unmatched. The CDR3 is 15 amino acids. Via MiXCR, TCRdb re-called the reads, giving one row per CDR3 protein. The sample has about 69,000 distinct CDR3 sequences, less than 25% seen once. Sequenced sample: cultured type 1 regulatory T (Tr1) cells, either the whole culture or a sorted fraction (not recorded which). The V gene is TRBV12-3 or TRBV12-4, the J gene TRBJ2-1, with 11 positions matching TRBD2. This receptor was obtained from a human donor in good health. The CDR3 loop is CASSQGLAAHNEQFF. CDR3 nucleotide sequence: TGTGCCAGCAGCCAGGGACTAGCGGCTCACAATGAGCAGTTCTTC.